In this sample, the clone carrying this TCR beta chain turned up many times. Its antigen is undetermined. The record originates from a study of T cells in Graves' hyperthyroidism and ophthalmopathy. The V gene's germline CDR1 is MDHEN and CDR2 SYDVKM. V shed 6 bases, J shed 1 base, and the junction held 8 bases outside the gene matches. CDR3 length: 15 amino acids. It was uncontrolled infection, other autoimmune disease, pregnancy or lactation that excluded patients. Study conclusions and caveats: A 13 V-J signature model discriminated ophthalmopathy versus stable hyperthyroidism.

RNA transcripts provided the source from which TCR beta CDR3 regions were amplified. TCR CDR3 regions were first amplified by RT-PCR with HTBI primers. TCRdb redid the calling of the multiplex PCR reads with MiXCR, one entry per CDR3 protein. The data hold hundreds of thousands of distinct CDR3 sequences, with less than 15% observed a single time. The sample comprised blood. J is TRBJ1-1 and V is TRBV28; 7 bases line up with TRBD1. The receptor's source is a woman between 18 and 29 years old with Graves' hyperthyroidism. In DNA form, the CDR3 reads TGTGCCAGCAGCATAGCAGGGGGAAGGAACACTGAAGCTTTCTTT. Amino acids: CASSIAGGRNTEAFF.